This T cell receptor beta chain came from a study of graft-versus-host responses after intestinal transplantation. Study observations and caveats: Recipient marrow held GvH clones, some first seen in ileum or blood. Allograft graft-versus-host to host-versus-graft clonal ratios ran high in patients with graft-donor T cell macrochimerism. Early HvG declines after transplant were associated with peak circulating GvH clone levels.

As regards this clone: The target antigen is unknown.

Sequencing was performed with immunoSEQ multiplex PCR; in TCRdb, only in-frame clones are kept and a portion is missing. The table lists tens of thousands of clones, 91% of them singletons. Trimming at V came to 4 bases and at J to 7 bases, leaving 13 bases not matched to a gene. CDR3 length equals 15 residues. Germline lookup yields CDR1 SGHNT and CDR2 YYREEE (reference sequence). This sequence was found in a human donor who received an intestinal transplant. The input for sequencing was unstimulated CD4+ T cells sorted from spleen or lymph node cells, taken before intestinal transplant. This chain joins TRBV5-4 and TRBJ1-2; 7 nucleotides match TRBD1. CDR3 nucleotide sequence: TGTGCCAGCAGCCAGGGCGGTTACAGGGGTGGTGGCTACACCTTC. Residues: CASSQGGYRGGGYTF.